The clone carrying this T cell receptor beta chain was observed a few times. Germline V lookup: CDR1 SEHNR, CDR2 FQNEAQ (reference sequence). V lost 7 bases and J 4 bases, leaving 16 bases between the germline ends. This CDR3 contains 14 residues. The PCR was carried out with 60 Vbeta primers and 13 Jbeta primers. Sequencing was performed with immunoSEQ multiplex PCR; in TCRdb, only in-frame clones are kept and a portion is missing. The sample has under 200,000 clones, around four fifths seen once. These data originate in a study of cytomegalovirus exposure and HLA in healthy donors. The rearrangement uses TRBV7-9 and TRBJ2-5, with D perhaps matching TRBD2 (7 bases). The sequenced sample was PBMCs. This TCR was sampled from a man aged 40-49 years in good health and CMV-seropositive. The CDR3 sequence is CASNRLADRETQYF. Here the CDR3 DNA reads TGTGCCAGCAATAGGCTAGCGGACAGAGAGACCCAGTACTTC.